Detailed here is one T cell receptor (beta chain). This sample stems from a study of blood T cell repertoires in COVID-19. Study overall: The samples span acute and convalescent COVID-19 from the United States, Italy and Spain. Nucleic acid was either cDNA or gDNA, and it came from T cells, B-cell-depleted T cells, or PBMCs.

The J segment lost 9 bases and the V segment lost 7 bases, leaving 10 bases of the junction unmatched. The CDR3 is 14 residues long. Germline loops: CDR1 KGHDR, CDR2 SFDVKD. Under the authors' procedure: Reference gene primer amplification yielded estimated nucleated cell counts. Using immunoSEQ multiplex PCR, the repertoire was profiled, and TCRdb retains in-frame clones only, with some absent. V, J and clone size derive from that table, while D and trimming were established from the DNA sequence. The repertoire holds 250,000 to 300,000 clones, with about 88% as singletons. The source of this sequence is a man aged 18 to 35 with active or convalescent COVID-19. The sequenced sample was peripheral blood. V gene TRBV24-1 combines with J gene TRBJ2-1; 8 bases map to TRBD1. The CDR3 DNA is TGTGCCACCAGGAGGGCAGGGGGCTACGGTGAGCAGTTCTTC. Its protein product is CATRRAGGYGEQFF.